This T cell receptor (beta chain) derives from a study of cytomegalovirus exposure and HLA in healthy donors. On the study more broadly: Most donors, 80% to 90% of approximately 400 genotyped, fell in the Caucasian-associated ancestry cluster. Notes on the study in general: Previous analysis showed most TCR beta V segments were productive about 87% or about 30% of the time.

On this clone itself: The antigen is undetermined.

V dropped 2 bases and J dropped 3 bases, with 10 bases sitting between them. Germline lookup yields CDR1 SGHAT and CDR2 FQNNGV. This CDR3 comprises 15 residues. 60 Vbeta and 13 Jbeta primers were used in PCR. The table came from immunoSEQ multiplex PCR; TCRdb's copy has only in-frame clones and leaves some out. The sample spans some 150,000 clones; the ten largest clones claim about 2%. This TCR came from a woman younger than 30 in good health and CMV-seronegative. V is TRBV11-2 and J is TRBJ1-4, with no clear D. Sample: PBMCs. The CDR3 loop is CASSLSGVSNEKLFF. CDR3 DNA: TGTGCCAGCAGCTTATCCGGGGTTTCTAATGAAAAACTGTTTTTT.